Listed below are T cell receptor beta chains from one sample, sequenced in a study of T cells after yellow fever vaccination. TCRdb re-called the 5' RACE reads with MiXCR, one entry per CDR3 protein. The profile shows about 350,000 distinct CDR3 sequences, 8.1% of them singletons. Sequences were derived from PBMCs, sampled approximately 40 days after the first yellow fever vaccination. Every receptor here comes from a man aged 18 to 29 who received the YFV17D yellow fever vaccine. The CDR3 runs from the conserved cysteine through the conserved F or W. D genes are given only for firm matches. Only some rows state a clone size, as once, few, many or a class for expanded clones.

V: TRBV20-1
J: TRBJ2-1
size: -
D: TRBD1
CDR3: CSARGGQGAPGWSYNEQFF
DNA: TGCAGTGCTAGAGGGGGACAGGGGGCTCCAGGGTGGTCCTACAATGAGCAGTTCTTC

V: TRBV6-5
J: TRBJ2-5
size: few
D: TRBD1
CDR3: CASSYRGLETQYF
DNA: TGTGCCAGCAGTTACAGGGGGCTGGAGACCCAGTACTTC

V: TRBV27
J: TRBJ1-1
size: few
D: -
CDR3: CASSFRGRFRAFF
DNA: TGTGCCAGCAGTTTTCGGGGGCGCTTCCGGGCTTTCTTT

V: TRBV9
J: TRBJ2-3
size: few
D: TRBD1
CDR3: CASSPRGTGQTSTDTQYF
DNA: TGTGCCAGCAGCCCTAGGGGGACAGGGCAAACTAGCACAGATACGCAGTATTTT

V: TRBV7-2
J: TRBJ2-5
size: few
D: -
CDR3: CASSFRDRIWETQYF
DNA: TGTGCCAGCAGCTTCCGTGACAGGATCTGGGAGACCCAGTACTTC

V: TRBV6-2/TRBV6-3
J: TRBJ2-1
size: few
D: TRBD1
CDR3: CASSYQGQGRNEQFF
DNA: TGTGCCAGCAGTTACCAAGGACAGGGTCGGAATGAGCAGTTCTTC

V: TRBV14
J: TRBJ2-1
size: many
D: -
CDR3: CASSQANYEQFF
DNA: TGTGCCAGCAGCCAAGCCAACTATGAGCAGTTCTTC

V: TRBV14
J: TRBJ2-7
size: few
D: TRBD1
CDR3: CASSQCRDRGCEQYF
DNA: TGTGCCAGCAGCCAGTGCCGGGACAGGGGGTGCGAGCAGTACTTC

V: TRBV15
J: TRBJ2-5
size: -
D: TRBD2
CDR3: CATSTGTSGGAQETQYF
DNA: TGTGCCACCAGCACCGGGACTAGCGGGGGGGCCCAAGAGACCCAGTACTTC

V: TRBV7-9
J: TRBJ1-5
size: many
D: -
CDR3: CASSQGADQPQHF
DNA: TGTGCCAGCAGCCAGGGCGCCGATCAGCCCCAGCATTTT

V: TRBV4-2
J: TRBJ2-2
size: many
D: -
CDR3: CASSQAATGSVNTGELFF
DNA: TGTGCCAGCAGCCAAGCTGCTACTGGGTCGGTGAACACCGGGGAGCTGTTTTTT

V: TRBV5-4
J: TRBJ2-2
size: -
D: -
CDR3: CASSFGWGFSGELFF
DNA: TGTGCCAGCAGCTTCGGTTGGGGTTTCTCCGGGGAGCTGTTTTTT

V: TRBV6-2/TRBV6-3
J: TRBJ2-1
size: -
D: -
CDR3: CASSYVPVDEQFF
DNA: TGTGCCAGCAGTTACGTCCCGGTAGATGAGCAGTTCTTC

V: TRBV7-2
J: TRBJ1-2
size: few
D: -
CDR3: CASSLTRLSNYGYTF
DNA: TGTGCCAGCAGCTTAACAAGGCTTTCTAACTATGGCTACACCTTC

V: TRBV20-1
J: TRBJ2-5
size: -
D: TRBD2
CDR3: CSAVLAGGETQYF
DNA: TGCAGTGCTGTACTAGCGGGGGGAGAGACCCAGTACTTC

V: TRBV5-1
J: TRBJ2-7
size: few
D: TRBD2
CDR3: CASSSLAGSSYEQYF
DNA: TGCGCCAGCAGCTCTCTAGCGGGGAGCTCCTACGAGCAGTACTTC

V: TRBV5-1
J: TRBJ2-1
size: many
D: TRBD1
CDR3: CASSPGQGGDNEQFF
DNA: TGCGCCAGCAGCCCGGGACAGGGGGGGGACAATGAGCAGTTCTTC

V: TRBV7-8
J: TRBJ2-2
size: -
D: -
CDR3: CASTHLNTGELFF
DNA: TGTGCCAGCACGCACTTGAACACCGGGGAGCTGTTTTTT

V: TRBV4-3
J: TRBJ1-6
size: few
D: -
CDR3: CASSQDPLLAGSSPLHF
DNA: TGCGCCAGCAGCCAAGACCCCCTCTTGGCAGGGAGTTCACCCCTCCACTTT

V: TRBV29-1
J: TRBJ1-1
size: many
D: -
CDR3: CSTRAGWGMNTEAFF
DNA: TGCAGCACGAGGGCTGGATGGGGGATGAACACTGAAGCTTTCTTT

V: TRBV5-1
J: TRBJ2-1
size: few
D: TRBD1
CDR3: CASSGGQGTYNEQFF
DNA: TGCGCCAGCAGCGGAGGACAGGGGACCTACAATGAGCAGTTCTTC

V: TRBV3-1
J: TRBJ1-2
size: few
D: -
CDR3: CASSQDRGAHYGYTF
DNA: TGTGCCAGCAGCCAAGATAGGGGGGCTCACTATGGCTACACCTTC

V: TRBV11-2
J: TRBJ1-3
size: many
D: -
CDR3: CASRPRREDGNTIYF
DNA: TGTGCCAGCAGGCCGAGGAGGGAGGATGGAAACACCATATATTTT

V: TRBV20-1
J: TRBJ2-5
size: -
D: -
CDR3: CSARGLFQQETQYF
DNA: TGCAGTGCCCGTGGACTCTTTCAACAAGAGACCCAGTACTTC

V: TRBV6-1
J: TRBJ1-2
size: few
D: -
CDR3: CASRVGRAWYGYTF
DNA: TGTGCCAGCAGGGTGGGACGCGCCTGGTATGGCTACACCTTC

V: TRBV12-3/TRBV12-4
J: TRBJ2-7
size: -
D: -
CDR3: CASSLLTYEQYF
DNA: TGTGCCAGCAGTTTACTGACCTACGAGCAGTACTTC

V: TRBV7-7
J: TRBJ1-1
size: -
D: -
CDR3: CARRRRTEAFF
DNA: TGTGCTAGACGGCGGCGGACTGAAGCTTTCTTT

V: TRBV3-1
J: TRBJ2-7
size: few
D: TRBD1
CDR3: CASSRSTGTDYEQYF
DNA: TGTGCCAGCAGCCGATCGACCGGGACAGACTACGAGCAGTACTTC

V: TRBV10-3
J: TRBJ2-5
size: few
D: -
CDR3: CAISDRAKETQYF
DNA: TGTGCCATCAGTGACCGGGCCAAAGAGACCCAGTACTTC

V: TRBV7-9
J: TRBJ2-5
size: -
D: TRBD2
CDR3: CASSDPLAEETQYF
DNA: TGTGCCAGCAGCGACCCGCTAGCGGAAGAGACCCAGTACTTC

V: TRBV5-1
J: TRBJ2-4
size: few
D: TRBD2
CDR3: CASSYGLAGQTKNIQYF
DNA: TGCGCCAGCAGTTATGGACTAGCGGGTCAAACCAAAAACATTCAGTACTTC

V: TRBV12-3/TRBV12-4
J: TRBJ2-1
size: many
D: -
CDR3: CASSPQYNEQFF
DNA: TGTGCCAGCAGCCCTCAGTACAATGAGCAGTTCTTC

V: TRBV7-2
J: TRBJ2-5
size: -
D: -
CDR3: CASSLAQQETQYF
DNA: TGTGCCAGCAGCTTAGCACAGCAAGAGACCCAGTACTTC

V: TRBV7-9
J: TRBJ2-1
size: -
D: TRBD1
CDR3: CASSFVQGLHTYNEQFF
DNA: TGTGCCAGCAGCTTCGTACAGGGGCTCCACACCTACAATGAGCAGTTCTTC

V: TRBV6-1
J: TRBJ2-3
size: many
D: TRBD2
CDR3: CASSWTSGSTDTQYF
DNA: TGTGCCAGCAGCTGGACTAGCGGAAGCACAGATACGCAGTATTTT

V: TRBV6-5
J: TRBJ1-2
size: -
D: -
CDR3: CASSYDEQGLDGYTF
DNA: TGTGCCAGCAGTTACGACGAACAGGGTCTTGATGGCTACACCTTC

V: TRBV6-4
J: TRBJ2-1
size: many
D: -
CDR3: CASSEGSLYNEQFF
DNA: TGTGCCAGCAGTGAAGGGAGTTTATACAATGAGCAGTTCTTC

V: TRBV9
J: TRBJ1-5
size: -
D: TRBD1
CDR3: CASGQGGNSNQPQHF
DNA: TGTGCCAGCGGGCAGGGGGGGAATAGCAATCAGCCCCAGCATTTT

V: TRBV5-1
J: TRBJ2-3
size: many
D: -
CDR3: CASSLHTDTQYF
DNA: TGCGCCAGCAGCTTGCACACAGATACGCAGTATTTT

V: TRBV9
J: TRBJ1-6
size: few
D: -
CDR3: CASSLTGTPSNSPLHF
DNA: TGTGCCAGCAGCTTAACCGGGACACCATCAAATTCACCCCTCCACTTT

V: TRBV5-1
J: TRBJ2-1
size: -
D: TRBD2
CDR3: CASSLGPGGPLHSYNEQFF
DNA: TGCGCCAGCAGCTTGGGGCCGGGGGGTCCTCTTCACTCCTACAATGAGCAGTTCTTC